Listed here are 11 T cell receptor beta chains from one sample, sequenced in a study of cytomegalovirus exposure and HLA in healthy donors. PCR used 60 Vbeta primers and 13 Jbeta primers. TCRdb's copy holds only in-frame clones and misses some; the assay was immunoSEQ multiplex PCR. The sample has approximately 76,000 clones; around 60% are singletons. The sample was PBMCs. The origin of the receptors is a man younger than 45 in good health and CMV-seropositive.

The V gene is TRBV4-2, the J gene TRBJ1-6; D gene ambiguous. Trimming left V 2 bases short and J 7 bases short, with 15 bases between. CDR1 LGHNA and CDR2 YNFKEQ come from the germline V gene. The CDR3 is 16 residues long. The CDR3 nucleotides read TGTGCCAGCAGCCAAACCCGGGAGGGATTAAATTCACCCCTCCACTTT. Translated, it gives CASSQTREGLNSPLHF.

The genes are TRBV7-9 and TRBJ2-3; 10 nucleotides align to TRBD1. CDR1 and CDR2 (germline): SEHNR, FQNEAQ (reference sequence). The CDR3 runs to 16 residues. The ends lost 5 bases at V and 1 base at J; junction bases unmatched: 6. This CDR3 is CASSPGQGVRTDTQYF. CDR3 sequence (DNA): TGTGCCAGCAGCCCAGGACAGGGGGTCCGCACAGATACGCAGTATTTT.

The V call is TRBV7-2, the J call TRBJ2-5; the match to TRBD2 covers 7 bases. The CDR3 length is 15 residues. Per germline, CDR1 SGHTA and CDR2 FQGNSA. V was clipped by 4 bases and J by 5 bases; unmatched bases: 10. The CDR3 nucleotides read TGTGCCAGCAGCTCCCGGCGGACTAGGGGCGAGACCCAGTACTTC. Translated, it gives CASSSRRTRGETQYF. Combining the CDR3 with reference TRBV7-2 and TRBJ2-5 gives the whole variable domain GAGVSQSPSNKVTEKGKDVELRCDPISGHTALYWYRQSLGQGLEFLIYFQGNSAPDKSGLPSDRFSAERTGGSVSTLTIQRTQQEDSAVYLCASSSRRTRGETQYFGPGTRLLVL.

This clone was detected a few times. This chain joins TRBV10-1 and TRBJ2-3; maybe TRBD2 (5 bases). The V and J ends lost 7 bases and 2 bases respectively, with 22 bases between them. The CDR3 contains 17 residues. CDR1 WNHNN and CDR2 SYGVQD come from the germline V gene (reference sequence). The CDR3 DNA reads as TGCGCCAGCACCATCACCCCCGGGGAAGGGAACACAGATACGCAGTATTTT. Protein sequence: CASTITPGEGNTDTQYF.

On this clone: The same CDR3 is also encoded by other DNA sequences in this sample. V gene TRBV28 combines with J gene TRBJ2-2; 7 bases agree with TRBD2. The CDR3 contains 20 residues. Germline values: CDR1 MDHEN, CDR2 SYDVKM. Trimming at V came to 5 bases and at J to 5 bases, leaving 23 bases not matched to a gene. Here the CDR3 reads CASSNLVGTSVLFGTGELFF. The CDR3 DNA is TGTGCCAGCAGTAACCTAGTGGGCACTAGCGTCCTCTTTGGGACCGGGGAGCTGTTTTTT.

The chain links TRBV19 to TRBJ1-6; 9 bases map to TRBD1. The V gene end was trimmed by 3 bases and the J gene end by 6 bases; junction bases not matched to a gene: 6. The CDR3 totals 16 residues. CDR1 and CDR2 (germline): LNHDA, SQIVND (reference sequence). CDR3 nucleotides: TGTGCCAGTAGTATTTTAGGACAGGGGTCTAATTCACCCCTCCACTTT. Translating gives CASSILGQGSNSPLHF.

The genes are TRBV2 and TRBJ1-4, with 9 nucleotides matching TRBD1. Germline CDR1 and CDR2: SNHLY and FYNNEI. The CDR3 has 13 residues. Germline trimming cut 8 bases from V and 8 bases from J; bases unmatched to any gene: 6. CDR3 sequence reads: CASGKDRGEKLFF. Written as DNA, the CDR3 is TGTGCCAGCGGAAAGGACAGGGGAGAAAAACTGTTTTTT.

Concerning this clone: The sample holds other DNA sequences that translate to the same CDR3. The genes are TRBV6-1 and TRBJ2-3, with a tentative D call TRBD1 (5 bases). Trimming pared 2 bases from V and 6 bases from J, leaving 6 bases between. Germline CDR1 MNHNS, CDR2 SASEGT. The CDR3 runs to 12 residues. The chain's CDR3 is CASSESGDTQYF. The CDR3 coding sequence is TGTGCCAGCAGTGAATCAGGGGATACGCAGTATTTT.

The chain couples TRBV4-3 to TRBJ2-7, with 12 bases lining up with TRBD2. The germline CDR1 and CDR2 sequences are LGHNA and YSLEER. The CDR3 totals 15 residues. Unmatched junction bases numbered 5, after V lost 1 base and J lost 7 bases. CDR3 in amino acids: CASSQGRLAGEEQYF. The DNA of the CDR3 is TGCGCCAGCAGCCAAGGAAGACTAGCGGGAGAGGAGCAGTACTTC.

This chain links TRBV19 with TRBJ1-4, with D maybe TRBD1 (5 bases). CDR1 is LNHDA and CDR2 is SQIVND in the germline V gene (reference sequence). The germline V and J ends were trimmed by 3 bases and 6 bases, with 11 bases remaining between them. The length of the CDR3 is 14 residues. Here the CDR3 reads CASSIQGGDEKLFF. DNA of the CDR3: TGTGCCAGTAGTATTCAGGGTGGGGATGAAAAACTGTTTTTT.

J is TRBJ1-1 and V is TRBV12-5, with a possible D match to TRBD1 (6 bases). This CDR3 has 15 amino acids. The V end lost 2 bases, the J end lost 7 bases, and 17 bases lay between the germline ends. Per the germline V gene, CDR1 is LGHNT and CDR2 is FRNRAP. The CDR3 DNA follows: TGTGCTAGTGGTTTGCCCCAAACCCGACAGGTTGAAGCTTTCTTT. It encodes CASGLPQTRQVEAFF.